Listed here are 27 T cell receptor beta chains from one sample, sequenced in a study of blood T cell repertoires in COVID-19. The table came from immunoSEQ multiplex PCR; TCRdb's copy has only in-frame clones and leaves some out. The sample lists some 150,000 clones, just over 85% occurring once. Sequencing input: peripheral blood. These receptors were taken from a woman in her sixties or seventies with acute or convalescent COVID-19.

The chain recombines TRBV12-5 with TRBJ2-7, with 8 bases identical to TRBD1. The ends lost 1 base at V and 6 bases at J; junction bases unmatched: 8. The germline V gene has CDR1 LGHNT and CDR2 FRNRAP. The CDR3 runs to 15 residues. CDR3 nucleotide sequence: TGTGCTAGTGGTTTGGGGACAGGGCTATGGGCCGAGCAGTACTTC. Translating gives CASGLGTGLWAEQYF.

The rearrangement links TRBV5-1 to TRBJ1-4; 7 positions match TRBD1. Germline V gene data show CDR1 as SGHRS and CDR2 as YFSETQ. The CDR3 is 15 amino acids. V lost 0 bases to trimming and J lost 8 bases; unmatched junction nucleotides: 7. The CDR3 region has the DNA TGCGCCAGCAGCTTGGAGGGCAGGGGGGAGGAAAAACTGTTTTTT. It codes for CASSLEGRGEEKLFF.

This clone turned up a few times. The chain has TRBV10-2 and TRBJ1-1; D might be TRBD1 (5 bases). Looked up from germline, CDR1 is WSHSY and CDR2 is SAAADI. V was pared by 5 bases and J by 8 bases, with 9 bases between. The CDR3 loop spans 11 amino acids. In DNA, the CDR3 is TGCGCCAGCAGTAAGAACAGGGAAGCTTTCTTT. It codes for CASSKNREAFF.

The gene calls are TRBV9 and TRBJ2-7; 8 nucleotides match TRBD1. The CDR3 covers 16 residues. After removal of 0 bases from V and 3 bases from J, the junction contained 8 bases not matched to a gene. Germline V lookup: CDR1 SGDLS, CDR2 YYNGEE. The CDR3 here is CASSVDGAGGFYEQYF. CDR3 nucleotides: TGTGCCAGCAGCGTAGACGGGGCAGGGGGCTTCTACGAGCAGTACTTC.

This clone showed up just once. This rearrangement joins TRBV12-3 or TRBV12-4 to TRBJ2-4; D possibly corresponds to TRBD1 (5 bases). V was shortened by 9 bases and J by 0 bases, with 9 bases between the two germline ends. The CDR3 totals 13 residues. This CDR3 is CASRGQAKNIQYF. The CDR3 nucleotides are TGTGCCAGTAGGGGCCAAGCCAAAAACATTCAGTACTTC.

V gene TRBV9 combines with J gene TRBJ2-1; unclear D gene. The CDR3 has 14 amino acids. In germline, CDR1 is SGDLS, CDR2 YYNGEE. The germline V and J ends were trimmed by 2 bases and 8 bases, with 14 bases remaining between them. CDR3 nucleotide sequence: TGTGCCAGCAGCGTGGCGACAAGGTCGGATGAGCAGTTCTTC. Translated: CASSVATRSDEQFF.

The chain couples TRBV5-1 to TRBJ2-7; 9 nucleotides align to TRBD2. This CDR3 has 15 amino acids. V dropped 4 bases and J dropped 1; count of bases not matched to a gene: 6. From germline, CDR1 is SGHRS and CDR2 YFSETQ. DNA for the CDR3: TGCGCCAGCAGCGGCGGGACTAGCAGGTCCTACGAGCAGTACTTC. Protein: CASSGGTSRSYEQYF. Looking up the rest from reference TRBV5-1 and TRBJ2-7 gives the full variable domain: KAGVTQTPRYLIKTRGQQVTLSCSPISGHRSVSWYQQTPGQGLQFLFEYFSETQRNKGNFPGRFSGRQFSNSRSEMNVSTLELGDSALYLCASSGGTSRSYEQYFGPGTRLTVT.

This clone was recorded a few times. V usage is TRBV7-9 and J usage is TRBJ1-2; D call uncertain. Germline CDR1 is SEHNR and CDR2 is FQNEAQ (reference sequence). The CDR3 contains 12 residues. V lost 5 bases and J lost 6, with 10 bases in between. The CDR3 nucleotides are TGTGCCAGCAGCGCCCTAGACCATGGCTACACCTTC. Its translation: CASSALDHGYTF.

CDR3 in amino acids: CASSLALASGVTDTQYF. CDR3 bases: TGCGCCAGCAGCTTGGCCCTGGCTAGCGGGGTAACAGATACGCAGTATTTT. The chain couples TRBV5-1 to TRBJ2-3, with 9 bases that match TRBD2. This CDR3 spans 17 amino acids. CDR1 SGHRS and CDR2 YFSETQ come from the germline V gene. V was clipped by 0 bases and J by 3 bases; unmatched bases: 8.

Details on this clone: Other DNA variants within this sample encode the same CDR3. This chain uses TRBV30 with TRBJ1-4, with 7 bases lining up with TRBD1. J gave up 5 bases and V 0 bases, and 3 bases lay outside the gene matches. Germline CDR1 and CDR2: GTSNPN and SVGIG (reference sequence). The CDR3 length is 14 residues. The CDR3 coding sequence is TGTGCCTGGAGTGTACCAGGGGGGAATGAAAAACTGTTTTTT. Translated: CAWSVPGGNEKLFF.

The chain couples TRBV5-1 to TRBJ1-6; D possibly corresponds to TRBD1 (6 bases). V was trimmed by 2 bases and J by 7 bases, leaving 10 bases between them. Germline CDR1 and CDR2: SGHRS and YFSETQ. The CDR3 runs to 14 residues. The CDR3 region is CASSFGQSNSPLHF. The CDR3 nucleotides read TGCGCCAGCAGCTTTGGACAGTCGAATTCACCCCTCCACTTT.

This clone came up once. The chain joins TRBV5-1 to TRBJ2-2, with D possibly matching TRBD2 (5 bases). The V end was cut by 7 bases, the J end by 5 bases, with 12 bases between. CDR3 length: 13 residues. From germline, CDR1 is SGHRS and CDR2 YFSETQ. The CDR3 is CASHERETGELFF. In DNA, the CDR3 is TGCGCCAGCCACGAGAGGGAAACCGGGGAGCTGTTTTTT.

Note on this clone: The sample has other DNA sequences that encode this CDR3 too. The chain is built from TRBV6-5 and TRBJ1-2; 8 bases fit TRBD1. The CDR3 loop spans 13 amino acids. Per the germline V gene, CDR1 is MNHEY and CDR2 is SVGAGI. Trimming removed 6 bases from V and 4 bases from J; junction bases left unmatched: 4. The CDR3 protein is CASRKDRGYGYTF. CDR3 DNA sequence: TGTGCCAGCAGAAAAGACAGGGGCTATGGCTACACCTTC.

This sequence joins TRBV5-6 and TRBJ1-5; tentatively, D is TRBD1 (5 bases). Germline-derived CDR1 and CDR2 are SGHDT and YYEEEE. There are 16 residues in the CDR3. V was trimmed by 0 bases and J by 1 base, leaving 11 bases between them. Here the CDR3 reads CASSLATGFSNQPQHF. The DNA of the CDR3 is TGTGCCAGCAGCTTGGCCACAGGCTTCAGCAATCAGCCCCAGCATTTT. The full variable domain, its missing parts supplied by reference TRBV5-6 and TRBJ1-5, is DAGVTQSPTHLIKTRGQQVTLRCSPKSGHDTVSWYQQALGQGPQFIFQYYEEEERQRGNFPDRFSGHQFPNYSSELNVNALLLGDSALYLCASSLATGFSNQPQHFGDGTRLSIL.

CDR3 sequence (DNA): TGTGCCAGCAGCGTGGGACAGAATAATTCACCCCTCCACTTT. Translation: CASSVGQNNSPLHF. V usage is TRBV9 and J usage is TRBJ1-6; 7 bases are a match to TRBD1. The V and J ends lost 2 bases and 5 bases, in that order; junction bases with no gene match: 1. CDR3 length: 14 residues. Looked up from germline, CDR1 is SGDLS and CDR2 is YYNGEE.

The chain recombines TRBV11-2 with TRBJ2-1; maybe TRBD1 (5 bases). The CDR3 covers 13 residues. V dropped 5 bases and J dropped 12 bases, with 17 bases sitting between them. The germline V gene encodes CDR1 SGHAT and CDR2 FQNNGV. In DNA form, the CDR3 reads TGTGCCAGCAGCCTAGGGGCAGGCCGCTCGCAGTTCTTC. Translation gives CASSLGAGRSQFF.

The chain links TRBV4-2 to TRBJ2-3, with TRBD1 identical over 7 bases. Trimming at V came to 1 base and at J to 5 bases, leaving 6 bases not matched to a gene. Germline V lookup: CDR1 LGHNA, CDR2 YNFKEQ. The CDR3 is made up of 15 amino acids. CDR3 sequence: CASSQGEGAGDTQYF. In nucleotides, the CDR3 is TGTGCCAGCAGCCAAGGTGAGGGGGCGGGAGATACGCAGTATTTT.

The V gene is TRBV11-2, the J gene TRBJ1-1; D unresolved. Germline V gives CDR1 SGHAT, CDR2 FQNNGV. The CDR3 loop spans 13 amino acids. Trimming shortened V by 0 bases and J by 7 bases, and 9 bases separated the two germline ends. The CDR3 nucleotides read TGTGCCAGCAGCTTAGATTACGGGTTTGAAGCTTTCTTT. The encoded protein is CASSLDYGFEAFF.

The chain employs TRBV7-6 and TRBJ2-5; D perhaps matches TRBD1 (5 bases). V was pared by 5 bases and J by 5 bases, with 12 bases between. CDR3 length: 13 residues. The V gene's germline CDR1 is SGHVS and CDR2 FNYEAQ. The CDR3 bases are TGTGCCAGCAGCCCAGTGGGGCGGGAGACCCAGTACTTC. Residues: CASSPVGRETQYF.

The chain is built from TRBV27 and TRBJ1-5; D unclear. The germline V gene encodes CDR1 MNHEY and CDR2 SMNVEV (reference sequence). Deletions cut 3 bases from V and 2 bases from J, with 5 bases between. The CDR3 consists of 13 residues. The CDR3 here is CASSFLRNQPQHF. The CDR3 coding sequence is TGTGCCAGCAGTTTCCTTCGCAATCAGCCCCAGCATTTT.

This clone is labeled as medium-sized. V and J are TRBV6-2 or TRBV6-3 and TRBJ1-5; D is unresolved. The CDR3 sequence is 13 residues long. The germline V gene encodes CDR1 MNHEY and CDR2 SVGEGT. The V end was cut by 5 bases, the J end by 6 bases, with 11 bases between. CDR3 loop: CASSKRLFQPQHF. CDR3 coding DNA: TGTGCCAGCAGTAAGAGGCTGTTTCAGCCCCAGCATTTT.

The rearrangement joins TRBV7-9 to TRBJ1-1; the match to TRBD1 covers 7 bases. From germline, CDR1 is SEHNR and CDR2 FQNEAQ (reference sequence). After removal of 4 bases from V and 4 bases from J, the junction contained 3 bases not matched to a gene. The CDR3 consists of 13 residues. CDR3 residues: CASSSSGGTEAFF. Here the CDR3 DNA reads TGTGCCAGCAGCTCCTCAGGGGGCACTGAAGCTTTCTTT.

The CDR3 protein is CASSLGQGIPYEQYF. CDR3 sequence (DNA): TGTGCCAGCAGCTTGGGACAGGGGATCCCCTACGAGCAGTACTTC. The V gene is TRBV5-4, the J gene TRBJ2-7; 8 nucleotides line up with TRBD1. V trimming: 0 bases; J trimming: 2 bases; junction bases outside the gene matches: 4. The CDR3 covers 15 residues. CDR1 is SGHNT and CDR2 is YYREEE in the germline V gene (reference sequence). Using reference TRBV5-4 and TRBJ2-7 for the parts outside the CDR3, the full variable domain is ETGVTQSPTHLIKTRGQQVTLRCSSQSGHNTVSWYQQALGQGPQFIFQYYREEENGRGNFPPRFSGLQFPNYSSELNVNALELDDSALYLCASSLGQGIPYEQYFGPGTRLTVT.

The chain employs TRBV27 and TRBJ1-6; D not certain. Trimming shortened V by 6 bases and J by 0 bases, and 6 bases separated the two germline ends. The CDR3 has 14 residues. Germline values: CDR1 MNHEY, CDR2 SMNVEV (reference sequence). The CDR3 spells CASRENSYNSPLHF. The DNA for the CDR3 is TGTGCCAGCAGGGAGAACTCCTATAATTCACCCCTCCACTTT.

The chain has TRBV11-3 and TRBJ2-6; no definite D call. Trimming cost V 5 bases and J 4 bases, with 12 bases left between them. This CDR3 has 15 residues. The germline V gene has CDR1 SGHNT and CDR2 YENEEA. In DNA, the CDR3 is TGTGCCAGCAGCAAAAGAGTTCCCGGGGCCAACGTCCTGACTTTC. Translation: CASSKRVPGANVLTF.

The J gene is TRBJ2-5, the V gene TRBV9; tentatively, D is TRBD2 (5 bases). This CDR3 has 14 amino acids. Germline-derived CDR1 and CDR2 are SGDLS and YYNGEE. Trimming took off 0 bases at V and 7 bases at J, with 13 bases between the two ends. The CDR3 region is CASSVAEGAVTQYF. The CDR3 DNA sequence: TGTGCCAGCAGCGTAGCTGAGGGAGCTGTGACCCAGTACTTC.

The V gene is TRBV5-6, the J gene TRBJ2-1, with TRBD1 matching over 7 bases. Germline V gene data show CDR1 as SGHDT and CDR2 as YYEEEE. There are 15 residues in the CDR3. Trimming cost V 1 base and J 8 bases; bases outside gene matches: 9. Here the CDR3 reads CASSLRGPVLHEQFF. In DNA, the CDR3 is TGTGCCAGCAGCTTGAGGGGGCCTGTGCTCCATGAGCAGTTCTTC.